Shown below are 22 T cell receptor beta chains from a single sample sequenced in a study of blood T cells in healthy people across ages (dated by TCRdb to the mid-2010s). The library was made by 5' RACE. Data came from an Illumina HiSeq 2500. A second about 7 to 11 cycle PCR used a sample-barcoded 5' primer and a J-beta primer mix. TCRdb handled the public reads itself, with Q25 trimming in fastp and clone calling in MiXCR, and kept productive beta chains. Rows with a matching CDR3 protein are joined into one entry that keeps the most common DNA and genes. A total of some 760,000 distinct CDR3 sequences appear in this sample, roughly 25% of them only once. In total, the top ten clones hold approximately 4% of the sample. The same data also contributed to another study, on T cells of mothers and their children.

Sequenced sample: blood. These receptor sequences come from a boy younger than 18 in good health.

The chain carries TRBV29-1 and TRBJ2-5; 8 bases agree with TRBD2. Looked up from germline, CDR1 is SQVTM and CDR2 is ANQGSEA. J gave up 1 base and V 7 bases, and 2 bases lay outside the gene matches. This CDR3 contains 12 residues. The chain's CDR3 is CSGTSGQETQYF. The DNA for the CDR3 is TGCAGCGGAACTAGCGGCCAAGAGACCCAGTACTTC.

CDR3 protein: CASSQDTGINIQYF. CDR3 DNA sequence: TGCGCCAGCAGCCAAGACACGGGAATAAACATTCAGTACTTC. The chain uses TRBV4-3 and TRBJ2-4, with a possible D match to TRBD2 (5 bases). CDR3 length: 14 amino acids. The V and J ends lost 0 bases and 6 bases respectively, with 9 bases between them. CDR1 is LGHNA and CDR2 is YSLEER in the germline V gene.

The table lists this clonotype with a few counts. The V call is TRBV5-1, the J call TRBJ1-6; 9 bases align to TRBD1. The germline V gene encodes CDR1 SGHRS and CDR2 YFSETQ. After removal of 4 bases from V and 10 bases from J, the junction contained 12 bases not matched to a gene. This CDR3 contains 16 residues. The CDR3 is CASSDLQGALASPLHF. The CDR3 region has the DNA TGCGCCAGCAGCGATCTACAGGGGGCTTTAGCCTCACCCCTCCACTTT. Together with reference TRBV5-1 and TRBJ1-6, the CDR3 gives the full variable domain: KAGVTQTPRYLIKTRGQQVTLSCSPISGHRSVSWYQQTPGQGLQFLFEYFSETQRNKGNFPGRFSGRQFSNSRSEMNVSTLELGDSALYLCASSDLQGALASPLHFGNGTRLTVT.

This chain joins TRBV6-1 and TRBJ1-2; D is unclear. Trimming left V 3 bases short and J 7 bases short, with 18 bases between. The CDR3 is made up of 15 amino acids. Germline assignment: CDR1 MNHNS and CDR2 SASEGT. CDR3 protein: CASSEATGRPIGYTF. CDR3 nucleotide sequence: TGTGCCAGCAGTGAGGCTACTGGACGGCCCATTGGCTACACCTTC.

Regarding this clonotype: Mismatch with germline at one junction end may stem from a read error. The gene calls are TRBV9 and TRBJ2-5, with D unclear. The CDR3 spans 13 residues. CDR1 SGDLS and CDR2 YYNGEE come from the germline V gene. As DNA, the CDR3 is TGTGCCAGCAGCGCCCCCTTCCAAGAGACCCGGTACTTC. It translates to CASSAPFQETRYF.

Ten or more counts support this clonotype. The V call is TRBV20-1, the J call TRBJ2-7; 7 nucleotides line up with TRBD2. V trimming: 3 bases; J trimming: 0 bases; junction bases outside the gene matches: 2. This CDR3 is built from 13 residues. Germline assignment: CDR1 DFQATT and CDR2 SNEGSKA (reference sequence). The CDR3 region has the DNA TGCAGTGCTAGCGGGGGGAGCTCCTACGAGCAGTACTTC. As protein: CSASGGSSYEQYF.

On this clonotype: The junction departs from the called germline gene at one end, perhaps through a read error. V and J are TRBV28 and TRBJ1-4; D unresolved. CDR3 size: 12 residues. Germline lookup yields CDR1 MDHEN and CDR2 SYDVKM. In DNA form, the CDR3 reads TGTGCCAGCAGTTTATCCAATGAAAAACTGTGTTTT. It yields the protein CASSLSNEKLCF.

The chain is built from TRBV7-2 and TRBJ2-1, with 8 bases matching TRBD2. The CDR3 has 17 residues. Looked up from germline, CDR1 is SGHTA and CDR2 is FQGNSA. The V gene end was trimmed by 5 bases and the J gene end by 7 bases; junction bases not matched to a gene: 16. The CDR3 DNA sequence: TGTGCCAGCAGCCCCAGACTTACGGGGGGGCCTCGGAATGAGCAGTTCTTC. The encoded protein is CASSPRLTGGPRNEQFF.

The rearrangement uses TRBV20-1 and TRBJ1-2; no clear D. Germline loops: CDR1 DFQATT, CDR2 SNEGSKA (reference sequence). CDR3 length: 12 amino acids. Between the trimmed V and J ends, which lost 7 bases and 4 bases, there was a span of 13 bases. The CDR3 spells CSVPPLGYGYTF. As DNA, the CDR3 is TGCAGTGTCCCACCCCTGGGCTATGGCTACACCTTC.

J is TRBJ1-1 and V is TRBV27, with D perhaps matching TRBD1 (5 bases). The CDR3 is 14 residues long. V was trimmed by 6 bases and J by 3 bases, leaving 14 bases between them. The V gene's germline CDR1 is MNHEY and CDR2 SMNVEV (reference sequence). The CDR3 nucleotides read TGTGCCAGCAGCAGGGATTCGACTGACACTGAAGCTTTCTTT. Residues: CASSRDSTDTEAFF.

The gene calls are TRBV12-3 or TRBV12-4 and TRBJ2-1, with 8 bases lining up with TRBD2. The CDR3 runs 15 residues. The trim removed 6 bases at V and 5 bases at J, leaving 9 bases unmatched. CDR3 coding DNA: TGTGCCAGCAGCAGCCCGACTAGCGTGAACAATGAGCAGTTCTTC. It codes for CASSSPTSVNNEQFF.

The rearrangement uses TRBV29-1 and TRBJ2-3; perhaps TRBD2 as D (5 bases). The CDR3 loop spans 13 amino acids. Trimming stripped 4 bases from V and 6 bases from J, with 14 bases between. Germline CDR1 and CDR2: SQVTM and ANQGSEA. The chain's CDR3 is CSVGTGNQDTQYF. The CDR3 coding sequence is TGCAGCGTTGGGACGGGGAACCAGGATACGCAGTATTTT.

The rearrangement uses TRBV7-9 and TRBJ2-3; weak D call: TRBD2 (6 bases). The CDR3 is 13 residues long. Germline V gene sequence: CDR1 SEHNR, CDR2 FQNEAQ (reference sequence). The V end lost 3 bases, the J end lost 7 bases, and 11 bases lay between the germline ends. The CDR3 region is CASSFSGTHTQYF. CDR3 DNA: TGTGCCAGCAGCTTTAGCGGAACACATACGCAGTATTTT.

This clonotype was observed a few times. The chain combines TRBV7-2 with TRBJ1-6, with a tentative D call TRBD1 (6 bases). V lost 5 bases and J 11 bases, leaving 16 bases between the germline ends. Germline values: CDR1 SGHTA, CDR2 FQGNSA. This CDR3 region has 14 residues. CDR3 region: CASSTGGGGAPLHF. CDR3 DNA: TGTGCCAGCAGCACTGGCGGAGGGGGTGCACCCCTCCACTTT.

The J gene is TRBJ2-5, the V gene TRBV7-2; 9 nucleotides agree with TRBD2. This CDR3 has 16 amino acids. CDR1 is SGHTA, CDR2 FQGNSA, per germline. The junction had 8 bases not matched to a gene; V was cut back by 5 bases and J by 1 base. CDR3 loop: CASSPQGGGAQETQYF. CDR3 nucleotides: TGTGCCAGCAGCCCCCAGGGCGGGGGGGCCCAAGAGACCCAGTACTTC.

This clonotype was counted only a few times. J is TRBJ1-6 and V is TRBV27; the D is unclear. CDR3 length equals 13 residues. Trimming removed 5 bases from V and 7 bases from J, with 9 bases in between. Germline CDR1 MNHEY, CDR2 SMNVEV (reference sequence). The CDR3, as DNA: TGTGCCAGCAGTGGATCAACGAATTCACCCCTCCACTTT. Translated: CASSGSTNSPLHF.

The chain combines TRBV20-1 with TRBJ2-3; either TRBD1 or TRBD2 may fit D (5 bases each). Trimming shortened V by 6 bases and J by 10 bases, and 8 bases separated the two germline ends. The length of the CDR3 is 9 residues. CDR1 and CDR2 (germline): DFQATT, SNEGSKA (reference sequence). This chain's CDR3 is CSARDPQYF. CDR3 nucleotide sequence: TGCAGTGCCCGGGACCCGCAGTATTTT.

Concerning this clonotype: The junction departs from the called germline gene at one end, perhaps through a read error. The chain joins TRBV7-2 to TRBJ2-7, with TRBD2 matching 16 bases. This CDR3 is 14 amino acids long. The germline CDR1 and CDR2 sequences are SGHTA and FQGNSA. The CDR3 loop reads CASSTGLAGGNWFF. As DNA, the CDR3 is TGTGCCAGCAGCACGGGACTAGCGGGAGGGAATTGGTTCTTC.

The chain couples TRBV20-1 to TRBJ2-7; D might be TRBD1 (6 bases). The germline V and J ends were trimmed by 0 bases and 1 base, with 13 bases remaining between them. CDR3 length: 15 residues. Germline V lookup: CDR1 DFQATT, CDR2 SNEGSKA (reference sequence). The CDR3 DNA sequence: TGCAGTGCTAGAGATCACGCAGGGGCTTCCTACGAGCAGTACTTC. Translation: CSARDHAGASYEQYF.

The CDR3 loop is CASSYGGPGDTEAFF. The CDR3 bases are TGTGCCAGCAGTTACGGTGGGCCAGGGGACACTGAAGCTTTCTTT. The chain is built from TRBV6-6 and TRBJ1-1, with a possible D match to TRBD1 (6 bases). The CDR3 length is 15 residues. Germline V gene data show CDR1 as MNHNY and CDR2 as SVGAGI (reference sequence). The germline V and J ends were trimmed by 2 bases and 3 bases, with 13 bases remaining between them.

The rearrangement joins TRBV5-1 to TRBJ1-2; D is unresolved. The CDR3 is made up of 15 amino acids. Germline CDR1 and CDR2: SGHRS and YFSETQ. V was cut by 0 bases and J by 5 bases, with 14 bases left in between. The CDR3, as DNA: TGCGCCAGCAGCTTGGGGAGCAACAACTGGTATGGCTACACCTTC. The encoded protein is CASSLGSNNWYGYTF.

The chain couples TRBV12-3 or TRBV12-4 to TRBJ2-5; perhaps TRBD1 as D (6 bases). V lost 6 bases and J 4 bases, leaving 12 bases between the germline ends. This CDR3 is built from 13 residues. The CDR3 DNA is TGTGCCAGCAGACTATCAGGGGCAGAGACCCAGTACTTC. It translates to CASRLSGAETQYF.